This paragraph covers one TCR beta chain sequence. Its antigen is unidentified. TCRdb reprocessed the 5' RACE reads via MiXCR and lists one record per CDR3 protein. The sample has some 97,000 distinct CDR3 sequences; around 5.5% are singletons. The source of the sample is a study of T cells after yellow fever vaccination. Study-wide points: Only a small proportion of the clonotypes turned up in both the CD4 and the CD8 compartments, likely arising from convergent recombination.

The TCR was taken from a man between 18 and 29 years old who received the YFV17D yellow fever vaccine. Sample: CD8+ T cells sorted from PBMCs, taken 10 days after the yellow fever booster vaccination.

The DNA of the CDR3 is TGTGCCATCAGTGATTCTATGAACACTGAAGCTTTCTTT. This translates into CAISDSMNTEAFF. The J gene is TRBJ1-1, the V gene TRBV10-3; D not resolved. Trimming removed 3 bases at V and 0 bases at J, with 5 bases between. Germline assignment: CDR1 ENHRY and CDR2 SYGVKD. This CDR3 is 13 amino acids long.